A selection of T cell receptor beta chains follows, all from one sample in a study of CXCR3-negative and CXCR3-positive naive CD8 T cells. TCRdb reprocessed the 5' RACE reads; each CDR3 protein has one entry and no DNA is given. The sample is made up of 65,000 to 75,000 distinct CDR3 sequences, and the top ten hold 0.55% to 0.8% of it. What was sequenced was naive CXCR3+ CD8+ T cells from blood. These receptors originate from a human donor in good health. Some clones in this sample may be carry-over from other donors' samples. CDR3s include the opening cysteine and the closing phenylalanine or tryptophan. Fields, in order: CDR3 protein, clone size, V gene, J gene. For some rows the clone size is stated as once, few or many, or as a class when expanded; others skip it.

CDR3aa: CASSPYLTSGGSTGELFF; abundance: NA; v_gene: TRBV4-1; j_gene: TRBJ2-2
CDR3aa: CSATGLASYEQYF; abundance: NA; v_gene: TRBV29-1; j_gene: TRBJ2-7
CDR3aa: CSVGGGPNEQFF; abundance: NA; v_gene: TRBV29-1; j_gene: TRBJ2-1
CDR3aa: CASSSARADTQYF; abundance: NA; v_gene: TRBV7-3; j_gene: TRBJ2-3
CDR3aa: CASSQGLAGDEQYF; abundance: NA; v_gene: TRBV4-3; j_gene: TRBJ2-7
CDR3aa: CASSAGEGALDTQYF; abundance: NA; v_gene: TRBV11-2; j_gene: TRBJ2-3
CDR3aa: CASSPGLAGGLSNEQFF; abundance: NA; v_gene: TRBV3-1; j_gene: TRBJ2-1
CDR3aa: CASSLARETQYF; abundance: NA; v_gene: TRBV5-5; j_gene: TRBJ2-5
CDR3aa: CASSLWDYPAETQYF; abundance: NA; v_gene: TRBV5-4; j_gene: TRBJ2-5
CDR3aa: CASSLVSGAVTDTQYF; abundance: NA; v_gene: TRBV7-2; j_gene: TRBJ2-3
CDR3aa: CASSLGTGGHYEQYF; abundance: NA; v_gene: TRBV19; j_gene: TRBJ2-7
CDR3aa: CASSLSGGRDNEQFF; abundance: NA; v_gene: TRBV6-1; j_gene: TRBJ2-1
CDR3aa: CASSYSMGERGGLETQYF; abundance: NA; v_gene: TRBV6-2/TRBV6-3; j_gene: TRBJ2-5
CDR3aa: CASRPEGLQETQYF; abundance: NA; v_gene: TRBV6-5; j_gene: TRBJ2-5
CDR3aa: CSGSTGVGTDTQYF; abundance: NA; v_gene: TRBV29-1; j_gene: TRBJ2-3
CDR3aa: CASSSPSGTGKNIQYF; abundance: NA; v_gene: TRBV12-3/TRBV12-4; j_gene: TRBJ2-4
CDR3aa: CASSLDRSDEQFF; abundance: NA; v_gene: TRBV7-2; j_gene: TRBJ2-1
CDR3aa: CSVESGNYEQYF; abundance: NA; v_gene: TRBV29-1; j_gene: TRBJ2-7
CDR3aa: CASSLDYPGPYEQYF; abundance: NA; v_gene: TRBV7-3; j_gene: TRBJ2-7
CDR3aa: CASSPAGTRAYEQYF; abundance: NA; v_gene: TRBV7-9; j_gene: TRBJ2-7
CDR3aa: CASRIDNEKYF; abundance: NA; v_gene: TRBV6-6; j_gene: TRBJ2-7
CDR3aa: CASAVRPYNEQFF; abundance: NA; v_gene: TRBV27; j_gene: TRBJ2-1
CDR3aa: CSARGGEVYEQYF; abundance: NA; v_gene: TRBV20-1; j_gene: TRBJ2-7
CDR3aa: CASSPGLAEYNEQFF; abundance: NA; v_gene: TRBV18; j_gene: TRBJ2-1
CDR3aa: CASSSPQVETQYF; abundance: NA; v_gene: TRBV6-5; j_gene: TRBJ2-5
CDR3aa: CASKTGGEAFF; abundance: NA; v_gene: TRBV11-3; j_gene: TRBJ1-1
CDR3aa: CASAGTEPKNIQYF; abundance: NA; v_gene: TRBV5-1; j_gene: TRBJ2-4
CDR3aa: CASSLPGLAGGPDGTDTQYF; abundance: NA; v_gene: TRBV7-3; j_gene: TRBJ2-3
CDR3aa: CASRMTGGNQPQHF; abundance: NA; v_gene: TRBV6-2/TRBV6-3; j_gene: TRBJ1-5
CDR3aa: CASSSFGDVGAGPQETQYF; abundance: NA; v_gene: TRBV11-2; j_gene: TRBJ2-5
CDR3aa: CASSQWTGTEEQYF; abundance: NA; v_gene: TRBV12-3/TRBV12-4; j_gene: TRBJ2-7
CDR3aa: CASSKTGQNSPLHF; abundance: NA; v_gene: TRBV13; j_gene: TRBJ1-6
CDR3aa: CASSYPLRTSGGRRMSTDTQYF; abundance: NA; v_gene: TRBV12-3/TRBV12-4; j_gene: TRBJ2-3
CDR3aa: CSARDSSYNEQFF; abundance: NA; v_gene: TRBV29-1; j_gene: TRBJ2-1
CDR3aa: CASGWGGRATNEKLFF; abundance: NA; v_gene: TRBV12-3/TRBV12-4; j_gene: TRBJ1-4
CDR3aa: CASSFGRDQETQYF; abundance: NA; v_gene: TRBV28; j_gene: TRBJ2-5
CDR3aa: CASSSEGQGAYGYTF; abundance: NA; v_gene: TRBV7-6; j_gene: TRBJ1-2
CDR3aa: CASSFWGGSSYNEQFF; abundance: NA; v_gene: TRBV7-9; j_gene: TRBJ2-1
CDR3aa: CASSLFHGAPYEQYF; abundance: NA; v_gene: TRBV7-6; j_gene: TRBJ2-7
CDR3aa: CSVGGIVNTEAFF; abundance: NA; v_gene: TRBV29-1; j_gene: TRBJ1-1
CDR3aa: CASSLVVGSLRETQYF; abundance: NA; v_gene: TRBV7-2; j_gene: TRBJ2-5
CDR3aa: CASSHGMGGEKLFF; abundance: NA; v_gene: TRBV5-1; j_gene: TRBJ1-4
CDR3aa: CASSFLGQGSDSPLHF; abundance: NA; v_gene: TRBV11-3; j_gene: TRBJ1-6
CDR3aa: CSVGAGFEETQYF; abundance: NA; v_gene: TRBV29-1; j_gene: TRBJ2-5
CDR3aa: CSATPPYRAPYEQYF; abundance: NA; v_gene: TRBV20-1; j_gene: TRBJ2-7
CDR3aa: CASSFDPGRLSYEQYF; abundance: NA; v_gene: TRBV11-1; j_gene: TRBJ2-7
CDR3aa: CASSYSGIQETQYF; abundance: NA; v_gene: TRBV6-2/TRBV6-3; j_gene: TRBJ2-5
CDR3aa: CASSFADSNQPQHF; abundance: NA; v_gene: TRBV7-9; j_gene: TRBJ1-5
CDR3aa: CASSLPGTGVENEQFF; abundance: NA; v_gene: TRBV27; j_gene: TRBJ2-1
CDR3aa: CASRSGQGADTQYF; abundance: NA; v_gene: TRBV3-1; j_gene: TRBJ2-3
CDR3aa: CASSSGGQNTEAFF; abundance: NA; v_gene: TRBV27; j_gene: TRBJ1-1
CDR3aa: CSAREETGAYEQYF; abundance: NA; v_gene: TRBV20-1; j_gene: TRBJ2-7
CDR3aa: CASSWMNTEAFF; abundance: medium-sized; v_gene: TRBV6-2/TRBV6-3; j_gene: TRBJ1-1
CDR3aa: CASSSRDRAYEQYF; abundance: NA; v_gene: TRBV7-9; j_gene: TRBJ2-7